The subject of this entry is one T cell receptor (beta chain). Germline values: CDR1 LGHDT, CDR2 YNNKEL (reference sequence). The CDR3 is 14 residues long. V lost 2 bases and J lost 8, with 13 bases in between. Original processing notes: Estimated nucleated cell counts came from reference gene primer amplification. Here immunoSEQ multiplex PCR was the method, and the copy in TCRdb shows in-frame clones only, minus some. That table is the source of V, J and clone size, and D and trimming were worked out from the DNA. The profile shows roughly 250,000 clones, approximately 78% of them singletons. This entry comes from a study of blood T cell repertoires in COVID-19.

The material sequenced was peripheral blood. This TCR derives from a woman aged 55-69 years with active or convalescent COVID-19. The chain uses TRBV3-1 (or the pseudogene TRBV3-2) and TRBJ2-1; no firm D call. CDR3 loop: CASSQFLGSDEQFF. CDR3 nucleotide sequence: TGTGCCAGCAGCCAATTCCTCGGGTCCGATGAGCAGTTCTTC.